The 22 T cell receptor beta chains reported below all come from one sample, sequenced in a study of CD8+CD57+ T cells in acquired aplastic anemia. Previously, flow cytometry had revealed CD8+CD57+ cell expansion in the patients chosen for sequencing. Genomic DNA templated the TCR beta VDJ and CDR3 profiling. TCRdb analysed the reads with MiXCR anew, one entry per CDR3 protein. This sample carries around 200,000 distinct CDR3 sequences, 63% of them seen once, and the ten largest clones take more than 40%. Sequencing was performed on sorted CD4+, CD8+, or CD8+CD57+ T cells (not recorded which) from PBMCs. Receptors were obtained from a human donor with aplastic anemia.

This clonotype came up many times. J is TRBJ1-1 and V is TRBV20-1; TRBD1 aligns across 7 bases. The CDR3 runs 13 residues. Germline CDR1 and CDR2: DFQATT and SNEGSKA (reference sequence). The V gene end was trimmed by 2 bases and the J gene end by 5 bases; junction bases not matched to a gene: 5. DNA of the CDR3: TGCAGTGCTAGATTCACAGGGGATACTGAAGCTTTCTTT. Its translation is CSARFTGDTEAFF.

Only one count was recorded for this clonotype. This chain connects TRBV19 to TRBJ1-5; D unresolved. Per germline, CDR1 LNHDA and CDR2 SQIVND (reference sequence). This CDR3 is built from 12 residues. V shed 8 bases and J shed 11 bases, with 16 bases lying between them. The CDR3 here is CASGELSETQHF. The CDR3 bases are TGTGCCAGTGGGGAGTTGAGTGAGACCCAGCATTTT.

This chain joins TRBV9 and TRBJ2-5, with TRBD1 matching 10 bases. Germline V gives CDR1 SGDLS, CDR2 YYNGEE. The CDR3 length is 14 residues. With V trimmed by 3 bases and J by 5 bases, 4 bases remained unmatched. The CDR3 region has the DNA TGTGCCAGCAGCGGGACAGGGGGGCCGGAGACCCAGTACTTC. It yields the protein CASSGTGGPETQYF.

This clonotype was found a few times. The chain is built from TRBV7-2 and TRBJ2-1; TRBD2 agrees at 9 bases. The CDR3 contains 14 residues. The germline gives CDR1 SGHTA, CDR2 FQGNSA. V shed 2 bases and J 9 bases; nucleotides not matched to a gene: 5. In DNA form, the CDR3 reads TGTGCCAGCAGCTTAAAGCGGGAGGTCCCTGAGCAGTTCTTC. It yields the protein CASSLKREVPEQFF.

About this clonotype itself: A read error may produce the germline difference seen at one junction end. The V gene is TRBV7-2, the J gene TRBJ1-2; D may be TRBD1 (5 bases). From germline, CDR1 is SGHTA and CDR2 FQGNSA. The CDR3 has 11 residues. This CDR3 is CASSARGSLSF. Here the CDR3 DNA reads TGTGCCAGCAGCGCCCGGGGGAGTTTAAGCTTC.

The chain recombines TRBV20-1 with TRBJ1-1, with a weak D call TRBD1 (6 bases). This CDR3 spans 14 amino acids. In germline, CDR1 is DFQATT, CDR2 SNEGSKA (reference sequence). V was shortened by 0 bases and J by 0 bases, with 8 bases between the two germline ends. The CDR3 region has the DNA TGCAGTGCTAGAGATGCAGGGGTGAACACTGAAGCTTTCTTT. Translated: CSARDAGVNTEAFF.

This clonotype was detected many times. The chain couples TRBV5-1 to TRBJ1-1; 9 positions agree with TRBD1. Per germline, CDR1 SGHRS and CDR2 YFSETQ. CDR3 length: 17 amino acids. After removal of 2 bases from V and 5 bases from J, the junction contained 13 bases not matched to a gene. The CDR3 DNA reads TGCGCCAGCAGCTTACCGGGACAGGGAAGGTTGGGGACTGAAGCTTTCTTT. Translated, it gives CASSLPGQGRLGTEAFF.

The J gene is TRBJ2-3, the V gene TRBV2; D is unresolved. Between the trimmed V and J ends, which lost 3 bases and 2 bases, there was a span of 6 bases. CDR3 length equals 13 residues. Germline CDR1 reads SNHLY; CDR2 reads FYNNEI. This CDR3 is CASSEAATDTQYF. The CDR3 coding sequence is TGTGCCAGCAGTGAGGCAGCCACAGATACGCAGTATTTT.

This clonotype showed up many times. This sequence joins TRBV20-1 and TRBJ1-5, with a weak D call TRBD1 (5 bases). This CDR3 has 17 amino acids. Germline-derived CDR1 and CDR2 are DFQATT and SNEGSKA (reference sequence). Between the trimmed V and J ends, which lost 2 bases and 0 bases, there was a span of 17 bases. The CDR3 protein is CSARKSGGEDSNQPQHF. The CDR3 region has the DNA TGCAGTGCTAGAAAAAGTGGGGGGGAGGATAGCAATCAGCCCCAGCATTTT.

This chain joins TRBV10-2 and TRBJ2-1; 11 positions match TRBD1. This CDR3 has 16 amino acids. Germline CDR1 is WSHSY and CDR2 is SAAADI. V shed 5 bases, J shed 6 bases, and the junction held 9 bases outside the gene matches. The CDR3 sequence: CASSPGPGQGVNEQFF. The CDR3 DNA reads TGCGCCAGCAGTCCCGGGCCGGGACAGGGGGTCAATGAGCAGTTCTTC.

The sample holds one count of this clonotype. This chain joins TRBV7-8 and TRBJ1-2; 8 nucleotides agree with TRBD1. Unmatched junction bases numbered 12, after V lost 5 bases and J lost 7 bases. This CDR3 is 15 amino acids long. CDR1 is SGHVS and CDR2 is FQNEAQ in the germline V gene. The DNA for the CDR3 is TGTGCCAGCAGCAAAGGACAGGGTTTTGTCCGTGGCTACACCTTC. This sequence encodes CASSKGQGFVRGYTF.

The V gene is TRBV19, the J gene TRBJ1-5; TRBD1 aligns across 12 bases. J lost 6 bases, V lost 4 bases, and 7 bases had no gene match. Germline V lookup: CDR1 LNHDA, CDR2 SQIVND (reference sequence). The CDR3 length is 16 residues. The CDR3 nucleotides are TGTGCCAGTAGTACTGGGACAGGGGGCGCCGGTCAGCCCCAGCATTTT. Its translation is CASSTGTGGAGQPQHF.

This clonotype showed up just once. The rearrangement uses TRBV10-3 and TRBJ2-3; 13 bases are shared with TRBD2. The CDR3 runs 16 residues. Germline lookup yields CDR1 ENHRY and CDR2 SYGVKD. V lost 2 bases and J lost 5; bases outside the gene matches: 4. CDR3 region: CAISETSGGVGDTQYF. The CDR3 bases are TGTGCCATCAGTGAGACTAGCGGGGGGGTGGGAGATACGCAGTATTTT.

This clonotype has a single count. This sequence joins TRBV7-9 and TRBJ1-1; D is possibly TRBD1 (5 bases). CDR3 length: 14 amino acids. Germline V CDR1 and CDR2: SEHNR, FQNEAQ (reference sequence). Trimming stripped 4 bases from V and 1 base from J, with 10 bases between. CDR3 region: CASSSGFANTEAFF. Here the CDR3 DNA reads TGTGCCAGCAGCTCAGGGTTCGCGAACACTGAAGCTTTCTTT.

This chain uses TRBV2 with TRBJ2-7, with 8 bases that match TRBD1. The CDR3 runs 15 residues. Germline V CDR1 and CDR2: SNHLY, FYNNEI. V dropped 7 bases and J dropped 5; count of bases not matched to a gene: 13. The CDR3 nucleotides are TGTGCCAGCAAGGGACAGGCTATCTCTGGAAACGAGCAGTACTTC. Protein sequence: CASKGQAISGNEQYF.

The rearrangement joins TRBV29-1 to TRBJ1-2; 10 bases map to TRBD1. Germline-derived CDR1 and CDR2 are SQVTM and ANQGSEA. V lost 2 bases and J lost 4; bases outside the gene matches: 4. CDR3 length: 14 residues. The CDR3 nucleotides are TGCAGCGTTGAAAAGGGGACAGGGGTCTATGGCTACACCTTC. Encoded protein: CSVEKGTGVYGYTF.

As to this clonotype: No conserved phenylalanine or tryptophan ends this CDR3, so it is likely a read error. J is TRBJ2-2 and V is TRBV15; tentatively, D is TRBD1 (7 bases). Germline CDR1 is LNHNV and CDR2 is YYDKDF (reference sequence). The length of the CDR3 is 16 residues. The CDR3 sequence: CATSRGGGTNTGELFL. DNA for the CDR3: TGCGCCACCAGCAGAGGAGGGGGCACGAACACCGGGGAGCTGTTTCTT.

V is TRBV5-1 and J is TRBJ1-1; 7 bases agree with TRBD1. The CDR3 has 18 residues. Germline loops: CDR1 SGHRS, CDR2 YFSETQ. Losses at the gene ends were 0 bases for V and 4 bases for J; bases not matched to a gene: 15. The CDR3 protein is CASSLETGRASARTEAFF. The CDR3 coding sequence is TGCGCCAGCAGCTTGGAGACAGGGCGCGCATCGGCGCGCACTGAAGCTTTCTTT.

V gene TRBV29-1 combines with J gene TRBJ1-2; 10 bases map to TRBD1. The trim removed 3 bases at V and 8 bases at J, leaving 3 bases unmatched. CDR3 length: 12 amino acids. CDR1 and CDR2 (germline): SQVTM, ANQGSEA. The CDR3 protein is CSVEGQGKGYTF. The CDR3 DNA is TGCAGCGTTGAGGGACAGGGGAAGGGCTACACCTTC.

The chain uses TRBV5-1 and TRBJ1-6, with a possible D match to TRBD1 (5 bases). The CDR3 totals 15 residues. Trimming left V 1 base short and J 5 bases short, with 10 bases between. Germline-derived CDR1 and CDR2 are SGHRS and YFSETQ. CDR3 in DNA: TGCGCCAGCAGCTTGAGGGGACGGGATAATTCACCCCTCCACTTT. Encoded protein: CASSLRGRDNSPLHF.

The chain joins TRBV5-1 to TRBJ1-2, with no clear D. CDR1 and CDR2 from the germline V gene are SGHRS and YFSETQ. Trimming pared 4 bases from V and 4 bases from J, leaving 14 bases between. The CDR3 totals 14 residues. The DNA for the CDR3 is TGCGCCAGCAGCGAGGGTCTACTTCTCTATGGCTACACCTTC. This encodes CASSEGLLLYGYTF. Filled out from reference TRBV5-1 and TRBJ1-2, the complete variable domain reads KAGVTQTPRYLIKTRGQQVTLSCSPISGHRSVSWYQQTPGQGLQFLFEYFSETQRNKGNFPGRFSGRQFSNSRSEMNVSTLELGDSALYLCASSEGLLLYGYTFGSGTRLTVV.

This chain joins TRBV3-1 and TRBJ1-6; D is uncertain. Germline CDR1 LGHDT, CDR2 YNNKEL (reference sequence). The CDR3 contains 13 residues. The ends were cut back, 6 bases at V and 10 bases at J, with 13 bases in the middle. The CDR3 reads CASSSGRGSPLHF. CDR3 in DNA: TGTGCCAGCAGTTCCGGCCGTGGGTCACCCCTCCACTTT. Looking up the rest from reference TRBV3-1 and TRBJ1-6 gives the full variable domain: DTAVSQTPKYLVTQMGNDKSIKCEQNLGHDTMYWYKQDSKKFLKIMFSYNNKELIINETVPNRFSPKSPDKAHLNLHINSLELGDSAVYFCASSSGRGSPLHFGNGTRLTVT.